These T cell receptor beta chains were read from a single sample in a study of blood T cell repertoires in COVID-19. TCRdb's table, derived via immunoSEQ multiplex PCR, lists solely in-frame clones and lacks some. Here the sample spans over 250,000 clones, around 90% being singletons. Sequencing was done on a sample of peripheral blood. These receptors all stem from a man in his 60s who had recovered from COVID-19. The CDR3 runs from the conserved cysteine through the conserved F or W. D genes are given only for firm matches. Part of the rows lack a size; the others show once, few, many or a class for expanded clones.

v_call	clone_size	d_call	j_call	cdr3_nt	cdr3_aa
TRBV20-1	NA	TRBD2	TRBJ2-3	TGCAGTGCTAGTGAACTAGCGGGGTGGACAGATACGCAGTATTTT	CSASELAGWTDTQYF
TRBV6-2/TRBV6-3	NA	NA	TRBJ1-5	TGTGCCAGCAGTTCCAGGGTCTACAGCAATCAGCCCCAGCATTTT	CASSSRVYSNQPQHF
TRBV5-6	NA	TRBD1	TRBJ2-5	TGTGCCAGCAGCTTGTCGGGACAGGGTTTCGAAGAGACCCAGTACTTC	CASSLSGQGFEETQYF
TRBV5-6	NA	NA	TRBJ2-7	TGTGCCAGCAGACCTAGCGCGAGGGGCGTCTACGAGCAGTACTTC	CASRPSARGVYEQYF
TRBV12-5	few	NA	TRBJ1-3	TGTGCTAGTGGTATAGAACCTGGAAACACCATATATTTT	CASGIEPGNTIYF
TRBV13	NA	NA	TRBJ2-3	TGTGCCAGCAGCTCCGGGTCCCACACAGATACGCAGTATTTT	CASSSGSHTDTQYF
TRBV6-5	NA	TRBD1	TRBJ1-2	TGTGCCAGCAGTTACTCGAAACAGGGGGACTATGGCTACACCTTC	CASSYSKQGDYGYTF
TRBV7-9	NA	NA	TRBJ1-4	TGTGCCAGCAGCCCCGGAGTGGTCGTTGAAAAACTGTTTTTT	CASSPGVVVEKLFF
TRBV19	few	TRBD1	TRBJ2-7	TGTGCCAGTAGTAGGGGACAGATATACGAGCAGTACTTC	CASSRGQIYEQYF
TRBV11-2	NA	NA	TRBJ2-5	TGTGCCAGCAGCTTAGAAACTAGCCGTCGGGAGACCCAGTACTTC	CASSLETSRRETQYF
TRBV28	many	TRBD1	TRBJ2-1	TGTGCCAGCAGGATCGGGACAGGGATGAACAATGAGCAGTTCTTC	CASRIGTGMNNEQFF
TRBV18	once	TRBD1	TRBJ1-4	TGTGCCAGCCGGCCCGGGACAGCTAATGAAAAACTGTTTTTT	CASRPGTANEKLFF
TRBV5-1	NA	TRBD1	TRBJ1-1	TGCGCCAGCAGCTTAATCCCAGGGGGCACTGAAGCTTTCTTT	CASSLIPGGTEAFF
TRBV11-2	NA	TRBD1	TRBJ2-1	TGTGCCAGCAGCCCGTACTTTACAGGGGGTTATGAGCAGTTCTTC	CASSPYFTGGYEQFF
TRBV11-2	NA	TRBD1	TRBJ1-1	TGTGCCAGCAGCTCTGACAGGGGGGCTGAAGCTTTCTTT	CASSSDRGAEAFF
TRBV19	few	NA	TRBJ2-5	TGTGCCAGTAGTATAGGAGACAGGTTTGTCCAAGAGACCCAGTACTTC	CASSIGDRFVQETQYF
TRBV9	NA	NA	TRBJ1-1	TGTGCCAGCAGCCCCTCCCGCGGGAACACTGAAGCTTTCTTT	CASSPSRGNTEAFF
TRBV11-3	NA	TRBD2	TRBJ2-5	TGTGCCAGCAGCTCAGAGGCTAGCGGGGTCCAAGAGACCCAGTACTTC	CASSSEASGVQETQYF
TRBV18	NA	TRBD1	TRBJ2-5	TGTGCCAGCTCCCTAAGACAGGGGGCCCAAGAGACCCAGTACTTC	CASSLRQGAQETQYF
TRBV5-1	NA	TRBD2	TRBJ2-1	TGCGCCAGCAGCGCCGGGACTAGTTTTTATGAGCAGTTCTTC	CASSAGTSFYEQFF
TRBV12-2	NA	NA	TRBJ2-1	TGTGCAAGTCGCTTAGGCTTAGACTCCTACAATGAGCAGTTCTTC	CASRLGLDSYNEQFF
TRBV2	NA	NA	TRBJ2-7	TGTGCCAGCAGATCCAGGGACAACTCCTACGAGCAGTACTTC	CASRSRDNSYEQYF
TRBV7-2	NA	NA	TRBJ1-5	TGTGCCAGCAGCCGGCCCGGCGGCCAGCCCCAGCATTTT	CASSRPGGQPQHF